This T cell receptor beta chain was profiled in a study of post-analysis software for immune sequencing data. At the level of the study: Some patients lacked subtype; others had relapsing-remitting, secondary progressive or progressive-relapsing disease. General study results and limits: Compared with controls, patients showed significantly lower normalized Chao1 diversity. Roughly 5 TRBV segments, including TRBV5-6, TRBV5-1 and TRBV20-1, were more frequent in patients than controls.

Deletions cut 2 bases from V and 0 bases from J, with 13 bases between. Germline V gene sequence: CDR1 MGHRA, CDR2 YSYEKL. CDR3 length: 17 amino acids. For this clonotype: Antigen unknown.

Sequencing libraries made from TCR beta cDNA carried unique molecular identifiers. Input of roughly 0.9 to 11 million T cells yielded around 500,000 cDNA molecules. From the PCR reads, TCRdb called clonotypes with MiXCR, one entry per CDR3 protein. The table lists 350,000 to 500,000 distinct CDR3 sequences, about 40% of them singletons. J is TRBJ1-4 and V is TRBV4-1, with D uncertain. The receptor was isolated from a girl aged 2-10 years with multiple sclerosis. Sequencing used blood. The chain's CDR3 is CASSQIPDGATNEKLFF. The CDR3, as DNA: TGCGCCAGCAGCCAAATACCCGACGGCGCAACTAATGAAAAACTGTTTTTT.